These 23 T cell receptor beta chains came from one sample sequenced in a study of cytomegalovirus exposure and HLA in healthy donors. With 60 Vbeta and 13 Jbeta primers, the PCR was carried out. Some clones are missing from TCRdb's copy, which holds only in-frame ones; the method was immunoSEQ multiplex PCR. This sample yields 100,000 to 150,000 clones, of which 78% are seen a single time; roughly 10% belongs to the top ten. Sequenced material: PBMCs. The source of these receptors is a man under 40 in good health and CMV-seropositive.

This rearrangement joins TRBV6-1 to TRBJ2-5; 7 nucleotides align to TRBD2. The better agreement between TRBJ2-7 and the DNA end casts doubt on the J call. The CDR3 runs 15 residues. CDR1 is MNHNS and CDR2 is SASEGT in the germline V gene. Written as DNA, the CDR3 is TGTGCCAGCAATTTCCTAGTAGCGGGTAACTACGAGCAGTACTTC. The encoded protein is CASNFLVAGNYEQYF.

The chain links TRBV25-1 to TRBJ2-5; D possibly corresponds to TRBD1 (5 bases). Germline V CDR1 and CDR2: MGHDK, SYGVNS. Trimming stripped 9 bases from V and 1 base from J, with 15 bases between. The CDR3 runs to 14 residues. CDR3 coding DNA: TGTGCCAGAACCCACCCGACAGTCCAAGAGACCCAGTACTTC. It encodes CARTHPTVQETQYF.

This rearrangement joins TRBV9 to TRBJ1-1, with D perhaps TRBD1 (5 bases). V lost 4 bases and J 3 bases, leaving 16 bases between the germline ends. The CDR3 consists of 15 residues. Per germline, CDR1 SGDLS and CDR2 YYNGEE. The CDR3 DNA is TGTGCCAGCAGCCCCCGACAGTCTGAGTACACTGAAGCTTTCTTT. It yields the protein CASSPRQSEYTEAFF.

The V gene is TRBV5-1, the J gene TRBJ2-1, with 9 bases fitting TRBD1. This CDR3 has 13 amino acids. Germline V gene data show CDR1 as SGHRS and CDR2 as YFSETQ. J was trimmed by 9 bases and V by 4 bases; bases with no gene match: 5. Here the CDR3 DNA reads TGCGCCAGCAGCCGGGACAGGGAAGGTGAGCAGTTCTTC. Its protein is CASSRDREGEQFF. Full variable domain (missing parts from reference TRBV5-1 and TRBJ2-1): KAGVTQTPRYLIKTRGQQVTLSCSPISGHRSVSWYQQTPGQGLQFLFEYFSETQRNKGNFPGRFSGRQFSNSRSEMNVSTLELGDSALYLCASSRDREGEQFFGPGTRLTVL.

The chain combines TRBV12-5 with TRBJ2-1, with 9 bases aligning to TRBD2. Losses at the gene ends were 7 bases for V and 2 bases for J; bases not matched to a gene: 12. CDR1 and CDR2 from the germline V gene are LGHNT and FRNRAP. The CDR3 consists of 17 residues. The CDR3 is CASAYVAGGPPYNEQFF. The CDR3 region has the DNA TGTGCTAGTGCTTACGTGGCGGGAGGGCCCCCCTACAATGAGCAGTTCTTC.

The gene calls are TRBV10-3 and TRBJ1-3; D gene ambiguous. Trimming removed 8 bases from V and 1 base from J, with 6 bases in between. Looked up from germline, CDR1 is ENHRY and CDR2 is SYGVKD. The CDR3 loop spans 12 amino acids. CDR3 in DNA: TGTGCCATCCGGGGTTCTGGAAACACCATATATTTT. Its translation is CAIRGSGNTIYF.

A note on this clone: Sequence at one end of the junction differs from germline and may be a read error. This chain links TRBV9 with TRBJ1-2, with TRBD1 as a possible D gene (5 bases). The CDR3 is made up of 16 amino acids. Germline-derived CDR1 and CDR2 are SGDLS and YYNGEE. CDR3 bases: TGTACCAGCAGCCCCTCCACGACAGACTCCCACTATGGCTACACCTTC. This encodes CTSSPSTTDSHYGYTF.

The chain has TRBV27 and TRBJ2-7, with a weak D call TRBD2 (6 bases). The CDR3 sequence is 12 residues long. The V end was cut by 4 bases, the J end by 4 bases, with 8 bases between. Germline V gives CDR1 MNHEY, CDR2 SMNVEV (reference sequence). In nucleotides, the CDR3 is TGTGCCAGCAGTTCTAGCGAGTACGAGCAGTACTTC. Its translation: CASSSSEYEQYF.

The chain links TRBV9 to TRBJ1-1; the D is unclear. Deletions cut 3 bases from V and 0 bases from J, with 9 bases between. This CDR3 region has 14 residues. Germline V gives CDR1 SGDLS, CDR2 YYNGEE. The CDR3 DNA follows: TGTGCCAGCAGCGCAAGGAGCATGAACACTGAAGCTTTCTTT. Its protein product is CASSARSMNTEAFF.

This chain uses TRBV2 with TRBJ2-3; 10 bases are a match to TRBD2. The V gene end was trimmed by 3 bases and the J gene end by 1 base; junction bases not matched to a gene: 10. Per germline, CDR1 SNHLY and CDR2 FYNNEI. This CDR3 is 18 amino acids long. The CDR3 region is CASSDVVLAGVGTDTQYF. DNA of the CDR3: TGTGCCAGCAGTGACGTTGTGCTAGCGGGAGTTGGCACAGATACGCAGTATTTT.

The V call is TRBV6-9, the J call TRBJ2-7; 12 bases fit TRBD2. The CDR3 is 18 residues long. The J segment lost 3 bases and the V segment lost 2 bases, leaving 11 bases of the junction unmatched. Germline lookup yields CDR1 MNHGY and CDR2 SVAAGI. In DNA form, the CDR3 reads TGTGCCAGCAGTTATCCTGACATCGAGACTAGCGGGAGCTACGAGCAGTACTTC. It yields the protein CASSYPDIETSGSYEQYF.

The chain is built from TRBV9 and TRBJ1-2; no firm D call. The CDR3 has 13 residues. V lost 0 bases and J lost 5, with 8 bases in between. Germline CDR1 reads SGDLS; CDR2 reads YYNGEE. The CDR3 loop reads CASSVDEEYGYTF. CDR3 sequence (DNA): TGTGCCAGCAGCGTAGACGAGGAATATGGCTACACCTTC.

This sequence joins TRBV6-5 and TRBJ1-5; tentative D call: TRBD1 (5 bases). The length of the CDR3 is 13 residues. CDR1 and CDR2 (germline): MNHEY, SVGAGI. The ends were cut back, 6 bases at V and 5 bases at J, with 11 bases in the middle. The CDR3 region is CASSRDVDQPQHF. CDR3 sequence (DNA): TGTGCCAGCAGCAGGGATGTTGATCAGCCCCAGCATTTT.

DNA of the CDR3: TGTGCCAGCAGCTTACCTAGGGGTGGGCCCACAGATACGCAGTATTTT. It is translated as CASSLPRGGPTDTQYF. The V gene is TRBV7-9, the J gene TRBJ2-3; D perhaps matches TRBD1 (5 bases). V lost 2 bases to trimming and J lost 2 bases, with 14 bases between them. The CDR3 sequence is 16 residues long. Germline V gene lookup returns CDR1 SEHNR and CDR2 FQNEAQ (reference sequence). Full variable domain (remainder filled in from reference TRBV7-9 and TRBJ2-3): DTGVSQNPRHKITKRGQNVTFRCDPISEHNRLYWYRQTLGQGPEFLTYFQNEAQLEKSRLLSDRFSAERPKGSFSTLEIQRTEQGDSAMYLCASSLPRGGPTDTQYFGPGTRLTVL.

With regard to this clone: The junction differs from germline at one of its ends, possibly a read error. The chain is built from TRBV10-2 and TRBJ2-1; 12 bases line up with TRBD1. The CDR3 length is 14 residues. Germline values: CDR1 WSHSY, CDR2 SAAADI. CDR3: CASGESGDRGQQFF. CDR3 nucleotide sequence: TGCGCCAGCGGTGAGTCGGGGGACAGGGGGCAGCAGTTCTTC.

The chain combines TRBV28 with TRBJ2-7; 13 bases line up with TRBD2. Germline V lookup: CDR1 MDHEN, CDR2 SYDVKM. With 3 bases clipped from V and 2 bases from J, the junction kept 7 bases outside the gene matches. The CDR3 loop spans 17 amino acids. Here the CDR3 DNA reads TGTGCCAGCAGTTTCGTCCAGGGACTAGCGGGGCCCTACGAGCAGTACTTC. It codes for CASSFVQGLAGPYEQYF.

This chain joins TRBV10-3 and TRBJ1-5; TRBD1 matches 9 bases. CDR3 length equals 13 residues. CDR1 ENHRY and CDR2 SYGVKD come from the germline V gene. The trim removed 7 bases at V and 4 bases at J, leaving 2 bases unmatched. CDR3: CAIKGTGNQPQHF. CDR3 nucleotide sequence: TGTGCCATCAAAGGGACAGGGAATCAGCCCCAGCATTTT.

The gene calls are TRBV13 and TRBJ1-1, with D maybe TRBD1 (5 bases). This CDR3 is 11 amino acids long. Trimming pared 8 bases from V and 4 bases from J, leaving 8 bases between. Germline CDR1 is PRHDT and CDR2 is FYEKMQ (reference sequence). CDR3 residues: CASAGGTEAFF. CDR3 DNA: TGTGCCAGCGCCGGGGGCACTGAAGCTTTCTTT.

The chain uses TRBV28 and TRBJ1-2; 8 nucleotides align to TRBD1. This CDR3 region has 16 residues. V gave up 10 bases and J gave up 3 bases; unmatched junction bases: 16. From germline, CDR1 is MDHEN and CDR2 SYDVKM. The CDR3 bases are TGTGCCATTGGGGAGACAGGGGACTCCCTATACTATGGCTACACCTTC. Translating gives CAIGETGDSLYYGYTF.

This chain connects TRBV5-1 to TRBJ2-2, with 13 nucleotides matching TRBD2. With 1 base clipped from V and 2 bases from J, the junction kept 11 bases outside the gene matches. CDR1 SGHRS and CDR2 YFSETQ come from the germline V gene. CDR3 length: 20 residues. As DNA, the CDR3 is TGCGCCAGCAGCTTGTTAACTAGCGGGAGGGCCTGGAGTAACACCGGGGAGCTGTTTTTT. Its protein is CASSLLTSGRAWSNTGELFF.

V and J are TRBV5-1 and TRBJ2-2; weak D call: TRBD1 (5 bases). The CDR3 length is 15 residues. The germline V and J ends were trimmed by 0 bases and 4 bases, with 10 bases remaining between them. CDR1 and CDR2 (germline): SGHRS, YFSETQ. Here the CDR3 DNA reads TGCGCCAGCAGCTTGGTGTCAGGGTTCACCGGGGAGCTGTTTTTT. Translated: CASSLVSGFTGELFF.

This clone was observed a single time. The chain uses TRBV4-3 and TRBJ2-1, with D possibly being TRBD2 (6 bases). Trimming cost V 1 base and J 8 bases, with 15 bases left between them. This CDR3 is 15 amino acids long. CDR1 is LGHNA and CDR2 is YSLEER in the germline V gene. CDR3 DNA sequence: TGCGCCAGCAGCCAAGTTGGAGGGAGTATCGATGAGCAGTTCTTC. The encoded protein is CASSQVGGSIDEQFF.

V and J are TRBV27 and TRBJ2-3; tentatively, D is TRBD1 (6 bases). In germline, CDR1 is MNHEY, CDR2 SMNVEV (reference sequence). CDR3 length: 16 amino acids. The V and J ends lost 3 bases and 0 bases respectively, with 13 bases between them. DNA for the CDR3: TGTGCCAGCAGTTTGCGACAGGTTCGGAGCACAGATACGCAGTATTTT. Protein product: CASSLRQVRSTDTQYF.